This entry lists 4 T cell receptor beta chains sequenced from one sample in a study of blood T cell repertoires in COVID-19. The assay was immunoSEQ multiplex PCR, and TCRdb's table has in-frame clones only and misses some. Among more than 250,000 clones listed, approximately 86% were seen once. The sequenced sample consisted of peripheral blood. The receptors here all came from a woman aged 30 to 39 who had recovered from COVID-19.

CDR3 loop: CASRLPGGNTIYF. As DNA, the CDR3 is TGTGCCAGCAGACTGCCTGGTGGAAACACCATATATTTT. The genes are TRBV12-3 or TRBV12-4 and TRBJ1-3; D gene unclear. V lost 6 bases, J lost 3 bases, and 9 bases lay in between. CDR3 length: 13 residues.

The gene calls are TRBV7-8 and TRBJ1-1, with TRBD1 identical over 7 bases. Germline CDR1 is SGHVS and CDR2 is FQNEAQ. V trimming: 4 bases; J trimming: 2 bases; junction bases outside the gene matches: 7. The CDR3 sequence is 15 residues long. CDR3 nucleotide sequence: TGTGCCAGCAGCTCCCGTTACAGGGGTAACACTGAAGCTTTCTTT. The encoded protein is CASSSRYRGNTEAFF.

This chain connects TRBV13 to TRBJ2-7; D unclear. CDR3 length equals 13 residues. Between the trimmed V and J ends, which lost 4 bases and 4 bases, there was a span of 11 bases. Germline V gene sequence: CDR1 PRHDT, CDR2 FYEKMQ (reference sequence). CDR3 nucleotide sequence: TGTGCCAGCAGCTCTAGACTGTCTTACGAGCAGTACTTC. This sequence encodes CASSSRLSYEQYF.

The V and J genes are TRBV7-9 and TRBJ2-3; D gene unclear. The CDR3 runs 13 residues. Germline CDR1 and CDR2: SEHNR and FQNEAQ (reference sequence). V lost 5 bases and J 2 bases, leaving 8 bases between the germline ends. The CDR3 reads CASSPSNTDTQYF. The CDR3 coding sequence is TGTGCCAGCAGCCCGAGCAACACAGATACGCAGTATTTT.